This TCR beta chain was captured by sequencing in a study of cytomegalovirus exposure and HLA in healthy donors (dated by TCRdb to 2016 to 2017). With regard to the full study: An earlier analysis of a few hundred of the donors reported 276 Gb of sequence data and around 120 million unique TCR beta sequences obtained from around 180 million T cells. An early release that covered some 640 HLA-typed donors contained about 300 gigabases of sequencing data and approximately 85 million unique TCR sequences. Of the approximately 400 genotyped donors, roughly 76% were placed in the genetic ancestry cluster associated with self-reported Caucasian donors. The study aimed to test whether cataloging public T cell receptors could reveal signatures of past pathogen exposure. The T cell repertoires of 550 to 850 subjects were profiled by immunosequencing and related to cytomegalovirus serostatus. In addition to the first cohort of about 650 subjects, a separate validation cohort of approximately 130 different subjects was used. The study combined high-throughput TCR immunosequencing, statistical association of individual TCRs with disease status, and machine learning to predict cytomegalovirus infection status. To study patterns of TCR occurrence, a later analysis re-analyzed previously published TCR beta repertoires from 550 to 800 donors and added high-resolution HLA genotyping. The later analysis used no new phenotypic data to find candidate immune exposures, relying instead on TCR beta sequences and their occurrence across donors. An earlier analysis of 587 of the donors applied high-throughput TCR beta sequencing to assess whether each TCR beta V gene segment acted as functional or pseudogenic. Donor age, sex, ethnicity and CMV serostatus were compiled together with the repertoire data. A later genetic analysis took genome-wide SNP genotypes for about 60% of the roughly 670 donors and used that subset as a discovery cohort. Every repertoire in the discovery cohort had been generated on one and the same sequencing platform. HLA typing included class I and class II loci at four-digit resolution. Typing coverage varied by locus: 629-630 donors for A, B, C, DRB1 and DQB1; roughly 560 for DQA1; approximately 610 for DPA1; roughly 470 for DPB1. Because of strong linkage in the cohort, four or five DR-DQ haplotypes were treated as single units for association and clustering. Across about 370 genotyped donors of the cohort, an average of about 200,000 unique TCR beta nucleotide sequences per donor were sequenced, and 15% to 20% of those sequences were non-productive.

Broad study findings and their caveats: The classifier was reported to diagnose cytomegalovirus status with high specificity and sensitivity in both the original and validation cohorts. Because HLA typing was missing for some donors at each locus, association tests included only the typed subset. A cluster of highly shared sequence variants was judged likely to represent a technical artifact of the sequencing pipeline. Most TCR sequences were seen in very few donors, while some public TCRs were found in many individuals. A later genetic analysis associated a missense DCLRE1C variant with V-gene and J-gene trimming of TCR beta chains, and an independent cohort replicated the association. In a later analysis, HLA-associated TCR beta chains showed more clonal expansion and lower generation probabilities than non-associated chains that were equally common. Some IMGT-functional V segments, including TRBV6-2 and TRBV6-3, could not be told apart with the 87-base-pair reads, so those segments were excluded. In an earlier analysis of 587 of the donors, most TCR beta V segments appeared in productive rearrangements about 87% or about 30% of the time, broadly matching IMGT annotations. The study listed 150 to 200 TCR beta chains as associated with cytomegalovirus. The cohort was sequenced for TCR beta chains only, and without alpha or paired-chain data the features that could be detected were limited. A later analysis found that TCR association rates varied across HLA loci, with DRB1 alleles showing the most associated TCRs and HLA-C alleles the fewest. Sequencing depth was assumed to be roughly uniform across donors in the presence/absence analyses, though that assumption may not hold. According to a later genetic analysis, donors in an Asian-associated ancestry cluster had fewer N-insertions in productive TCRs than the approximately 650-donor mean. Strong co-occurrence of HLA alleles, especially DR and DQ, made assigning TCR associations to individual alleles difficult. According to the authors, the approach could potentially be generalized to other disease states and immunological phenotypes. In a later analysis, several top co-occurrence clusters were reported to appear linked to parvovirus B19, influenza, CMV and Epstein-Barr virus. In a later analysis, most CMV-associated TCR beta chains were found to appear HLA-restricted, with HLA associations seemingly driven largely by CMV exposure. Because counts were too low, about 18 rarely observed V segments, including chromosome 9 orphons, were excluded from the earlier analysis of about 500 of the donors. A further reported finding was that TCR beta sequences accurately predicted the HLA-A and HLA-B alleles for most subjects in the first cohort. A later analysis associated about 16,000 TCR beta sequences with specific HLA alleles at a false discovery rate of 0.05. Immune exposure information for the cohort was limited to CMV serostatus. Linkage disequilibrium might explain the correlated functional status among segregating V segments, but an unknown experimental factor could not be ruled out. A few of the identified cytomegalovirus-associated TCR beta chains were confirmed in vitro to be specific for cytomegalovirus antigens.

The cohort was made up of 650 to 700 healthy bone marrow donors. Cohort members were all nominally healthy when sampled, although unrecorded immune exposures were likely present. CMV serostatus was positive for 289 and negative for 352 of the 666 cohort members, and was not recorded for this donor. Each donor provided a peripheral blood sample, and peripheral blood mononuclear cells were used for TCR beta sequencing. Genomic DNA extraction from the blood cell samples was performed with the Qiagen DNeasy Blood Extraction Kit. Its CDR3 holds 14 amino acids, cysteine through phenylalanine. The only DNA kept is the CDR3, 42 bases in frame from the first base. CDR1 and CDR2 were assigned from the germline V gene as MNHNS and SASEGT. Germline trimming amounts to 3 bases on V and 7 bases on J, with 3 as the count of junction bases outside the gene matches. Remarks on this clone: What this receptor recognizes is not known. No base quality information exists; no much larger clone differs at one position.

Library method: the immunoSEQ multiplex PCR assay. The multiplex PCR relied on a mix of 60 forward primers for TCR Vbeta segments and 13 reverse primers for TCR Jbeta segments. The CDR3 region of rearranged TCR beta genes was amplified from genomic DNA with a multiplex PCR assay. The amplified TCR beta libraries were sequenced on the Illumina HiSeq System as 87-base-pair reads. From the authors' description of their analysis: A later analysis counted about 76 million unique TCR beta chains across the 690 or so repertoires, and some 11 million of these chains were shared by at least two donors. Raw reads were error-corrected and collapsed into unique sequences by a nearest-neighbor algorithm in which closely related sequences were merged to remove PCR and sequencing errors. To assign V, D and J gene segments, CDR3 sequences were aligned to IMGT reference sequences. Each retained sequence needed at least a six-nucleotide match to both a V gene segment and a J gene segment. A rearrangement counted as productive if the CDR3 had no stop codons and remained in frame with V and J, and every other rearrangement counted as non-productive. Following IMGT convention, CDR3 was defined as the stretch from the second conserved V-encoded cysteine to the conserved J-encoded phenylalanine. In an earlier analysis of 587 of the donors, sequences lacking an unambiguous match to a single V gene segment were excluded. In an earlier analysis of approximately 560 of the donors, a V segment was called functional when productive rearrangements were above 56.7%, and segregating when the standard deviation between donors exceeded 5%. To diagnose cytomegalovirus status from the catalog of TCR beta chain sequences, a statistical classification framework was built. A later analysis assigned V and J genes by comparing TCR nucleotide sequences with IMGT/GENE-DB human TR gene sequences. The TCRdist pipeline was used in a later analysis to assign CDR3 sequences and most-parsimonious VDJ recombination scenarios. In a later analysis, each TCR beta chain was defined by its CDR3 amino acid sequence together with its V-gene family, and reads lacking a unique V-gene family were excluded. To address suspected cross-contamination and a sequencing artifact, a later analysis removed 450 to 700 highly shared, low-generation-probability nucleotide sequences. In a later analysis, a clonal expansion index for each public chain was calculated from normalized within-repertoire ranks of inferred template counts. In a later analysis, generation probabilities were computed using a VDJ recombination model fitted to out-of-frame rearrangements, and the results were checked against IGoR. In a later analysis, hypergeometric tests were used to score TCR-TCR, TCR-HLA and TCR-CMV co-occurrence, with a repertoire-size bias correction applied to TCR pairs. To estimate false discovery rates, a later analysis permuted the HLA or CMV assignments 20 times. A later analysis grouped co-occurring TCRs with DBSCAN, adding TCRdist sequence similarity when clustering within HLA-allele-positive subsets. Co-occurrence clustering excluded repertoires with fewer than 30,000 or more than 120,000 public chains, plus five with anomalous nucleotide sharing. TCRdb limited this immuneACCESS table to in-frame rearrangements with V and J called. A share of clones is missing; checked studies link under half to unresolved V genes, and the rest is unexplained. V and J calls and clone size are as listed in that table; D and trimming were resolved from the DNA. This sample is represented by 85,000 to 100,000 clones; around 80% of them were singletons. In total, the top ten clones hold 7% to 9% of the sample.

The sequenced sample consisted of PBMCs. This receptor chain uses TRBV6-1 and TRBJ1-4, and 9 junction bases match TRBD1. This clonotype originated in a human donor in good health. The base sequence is TGTGCCAGCAGTGAGGGACAGGGCAGTGAAAAACTGTTTTTT. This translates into CASSEGQGSEKLFF.